Following are 8 T cell receptor beta chains from one sample sequenced in a study of Ad26.COV2.S vaccination and SARS-CoV-2 variants (dated by TCRdb to about 2021). The label giving this sample's treatment or condition can be read as: 15 to 20 received Ad26.COV2.S at low or high dose, single or two shots; 5 received placebo; per-sample allocation not given. Repertoires of vaccine and placebo recipients were sequenced from samples collected on day 63 after the first injection. Receptor libraries were prepared by the immunoSEQ multiplex PCR assay. TCRdb stores this immuneACCESS table with in-frame sequences only. Part of the clones is absent; in the studies checked, under half of the shortfall reflects unresolved V genes, and no reason is known for the rest. The sample records about 400,000 clones, 89% of which are singletons. Of the sample, 1.5% to 2% falls within the top ten clones. The sequenced sample was peripheral blood, obtained in a trial of Ad26.COV2.S vaccine versus placebo. These receptors came from a person aged 18-60 years who received the Ad26.COV2.S COVID-19 vaccine or a placebo.

The rearrangement links TRBV28 to TRBJ1-5; D possibly corresponds to TRBD1 (6 bases). The V gene's germline CDR1 is MDHEN and CDR2 SYDVKM. Trimming took off 4 bases at V and 3 bases at J, with 7 bases between the two ends. This CDR3 spans 13 amino acids. CDR3 protein: CASSYRVNQPQHF. CDR3 DNA sequence: TGTGCCAGCAGTTACAGGGTCAATCAGCCCCAGCATTTT.

Only a few counts were recorded for this clone. CDR3 DNA: TGTGCCAGCAGCCCGGGGACAGGCTCCTACGAGCAGTACTTC. It translates to CASSPGTGSYEQYF. The chain has TRBV16 and TRBJ2-7; the match to TRBD1 covers 8 bases. The CDR3 is made up of 14 amino acids. Trimming removed 4 bases from V and 0 bases from J; junction bases left unmatched: 2. In germline, CDR1 is KGHSY, CDR2 FQNENV.

The V gene is TRBV19, the J gene TRBJ2-1, with D perhaps matching TRBD2 (5 bases). Trimming took 7 bases from V and 7 from J, leaving 8 bases between them. CDR3 length: 11 residues. The germline V gene encodes CDR1 LNHDA and CDR2 SQIVND (reference sequence). This chain's CDR3 is CASILGNEQFF. The DNA of the CDR3 is TGTGCCAGTATACTAGGGAATGAGCAGTTCTTC.

The chain joins TRBV5-4 to TRBJ2-1, with TRBD2 matching over 12 bases. The CDR3 is 16 residues long. J was trimmed by 6 bases and V by 4 bases; bases with no gene match: 8. CDR1 and CDR2 (germline): SGHNT, YYREEE (reference sequence). CDR3 coding DNA: TGTGCCAGCAGCATGACTAGCGGGGGTCCTAGCAATGAGCAGTTCTTC. Translating gives CASSMTSGGPSNEQFF.

The chain has TRBV5-5 and TRBJ1-3; unclear D gene. V was cut by 0 bases and J by 4 bases, with 11 bases left in between. Germline V lookup: CDR1 SGHKS, CDR2 YYEKEE (reference sequence). The CDR3 contains 15 residues. The CDR3 reads CASSLAGTRGNTIYF. The CDR3 DNA reads as TGTGCCAGCAGCTTGGCTGGTACGCGAGGAAACACCATATATTTT.

The V call is TRBV19, the J call TRBJ1-5, with no clear D. The V gene lost 0 bases and the J gene lost 11 bases, with 14 bases spanning the gap. Germline V CDR1 and CDR2: LNHDA, SQIVND (reference sequence). This CDR3 region has 14 residues. CDR3 amino acids: CASSIEPTVEAQHF. CDR3 nucleotides: TGTGCCAGTAGTATAGAGCCCACGGTCGAGGCCCAGCATTTT.

The genes are TRBV6-5 and TRBJ1-1, with D unresolved. V lost 0 bases to trimming and J lost 1 base, with 3 bases between them. CDR1 is MNHEY, CDR2 SVGAGI, per germline. The CDR3 runs to 13 residues. CDR3 sequence reads: CASSYSKNTEAFF. As DNA, the CDR3 is TGTGCCAGCAGTTACTCAAAGAACACTGAAGCTTTCTTT.

The V and J genes are TRBV28 and TRBJ2-1; 14 nucleotides line up with TRBD2. With 6 bases clipped from V and 14 bases from J, the junction kept 15 bases outside the gene matches. The CDR3 has 16 amino acids. In germline, CDR1 is MDHEN, CDR2 SYDVKM. CDR3: CASSLSGRLAGGPEFF. The CDR3 DNA reads as TGTGCCAGCAGCCTCTCGGGCAGACTAGCGGGAGGGCCTGAGTTCTTC.